The clone carrying this T cell receptor (beta chain) showed up just once. As yet, its antigen is unknown. This record comes from a study of T cell responses to AZD1222 COVID-19 vaccine. Study-wide points: At 160-218 and 743-854, vaccine-associated CD4 TCRs were dominant, and they spanned spike. Targeting of unmutated variant regions was reportedly seen in nearly half of spike-specific TCRs.

Method: immunoSEQ multiplex PCR; TCRdb's copy keeps in-frame clones and lacks some. This table holds about 120,000 clones, about nine tenths found once. Trimming left V 0 bases short and J 12 bases short, with 18 bases between. The CDR3 length is 14 residues. Germline V gene data show CDR1 as MGHRA and CDR2 as YSYEKL. Specimen: peripheral blood, collected 28 days after the second dose of the MenACWY control vaccine. This rearrangement joins TRBV4-1 to TRBJ2-7, with D possibly matching TRBD2 (5 bases). The TCR was taken from an adult who received the MenACWY meningococcal vaccine as a control. CDR3 nucleotide sequence: TGCGCCAGCAGCCAAGATGCTGCAAGCGGTCGACCGTACTTC. This encodes CASSQDAASGRPYF.